The 2 T cell receptor beta chains below were found in one sample sequenced in a study of T cells after yellow fever vaccination. TCRdb analysed the 5' RACE reads with MiXCR anew, one entry per CDR3 protein. The sample consists of about 68,000 distinct CDR3 sequences, approximately 6.1% of them appearing once. The sample was CD8+ T cells sorted from PBMCs, taken about 41 days after the first yellow fever vaccination. These receptors were taken from a man aged 18 to 35 who received the YFV17D yellow fever vaccine.

This clonotype has more than one count but fewer than ten. CDR3 DNA: TGTGCCAGCAGTCGGACAGGAGCTGTTGAAAAACTGTTTTTT. It specifies CASSRTGAVEKLFF. The V gene is TRBV6-5, the J gene TRBJ1-4, with 7 bases fitting TRBD1. Germline CDR1 is MNHEY and CDR2 is SVGAGI. The CDR3 length is 14 residues. J was trimmed by 7 bases and V by 5 bases; bases with no gene match: 7.

CDR3 residues: CASSFTYQVTEDTEAFF. The CDR3 coding sequence is TGCGCCAGCAGCTTCACCTATCAAGTTACAGAGGACACTGAAGCTTTCTTT. J is TRBJ1-1 and V is TRBV5-1; D gene ambiguous. The germline gives CDR1 SGHRS, CDR2 YFSETQ. Trimming took 2 bases from V and 3 from J, leaving 20 bases between them. The CDR3 totals 17 residues.